This T cell receptor (beta chain) was identified in a study of Graves' ophthalmopathy and Graves' hyperthyroidism. Germline-derived CDR1 and CDR2 are SQVTM and ANQGSEA. The V and J ends lost 2 bases and 6 bases, in that order; junction bases with no gene match: 8. The CDR3 totals 14 residues. The table lists this clonotype with many counts. Its matching antigen is unknown. Transcripts of RNA were the source for amplifying TCR beta CDR3 regions. The workflow started with a first-round RT-PCR run with HTBI primers and then moved on to a second-round multiplex PCR. MiXCR, applied by TCRdb to the multiplex PCR reads, yields one record per CDR3 protein. Here the sample spans around 600,000 distinct CDR3 sequences, just over 40% being singletons. Ophthalmopathy cases showed moderate-to-severe activity, scoring CAS ≥3 and NOSPECS ≥4, with duration under 3 months. Researchers turned away patients with other autoimmune diseases, uncontrolled infections, pregnancy or lactation.

Study-wide points: The model forecast ophthalmopathy progression, reaching roughly 70% sensitivity and 72% to 75% specificity. A majority of expanded thyroid clonotypes exceeding 0.001 frequency were likewise present in blood.

The chain has TRBV29-1 and TRBJ2-7; 9 nucleotides line up with TRBD1. The sequence came from an adult man with Graves' ophthalmopathy. Sequencing was performed on peripheral blood. CDR3 amino acids: CSVELGTGKSEQYF. As DNA, the CDR3 is TGCAGCGTTGAACTTGGGACAGGGAAAAGCGAGCAGTACTTC.